This TCR beta chain was profiled in a study of molecular identifiers for immune sequencing clone quantification listed by TCRdb under 2018. Context from the whole study: For a replicate experiment, the RNA from either 20,000 or 100,000 naive CD8 T cells was divided into five aliquots, and four of those aliquots went on to sequencing. This methods study used CD8 T cells to benchmark TCR RNA copy counting and molecular-identifier clustering-based TCR repertoire sequencing (MIDCIRS). The investigation overall reported the following: Naive libraries contained spiked-in Jurkat TCR RNA (roughly 10 copies' worth), which is not part of the donor repertoire. Roughly 3 recovered TCR RNA copies per cell were obtained by modeling, versus about ten by digital PCR, implying a capture efficiency of 25% to 30%. Without barcode sub-clustering, chimeric consensus sequences inflated TCR diversity; chimeras reached as high as 47%. In CMV-specific effector cells, clones with more than 20 RNA copies contained over 98% of molecules, whereas in naive cells such clones contained under 1% of molecules. A single cell's worth of spiked-in Jurkat TCR RNA was reported detectable even among 900,000 to 1,000,000 naive CD8 T cells. Identical TCR molecules sharing a barcode could cause highly expanded clone sizes to be underestimated.

Libraries came from PCR. Instrument used: NextSeq 500. Bulk TCR libraries were generated as previously described, with the TCR primers listed in Table S5 used. Purification of total RNA was performed with the Qiagen AllPrep DNA/RNA kit. Before analysis, reads from multiple sequencing runs of the same library were pooled. The original pipeline was this. Reads were retained only if their TCR constant sequence matched exactly, and those retained reads were trimmed to 150 nt and grouped according to their 12-nt molecular barcodes. Reads within each barcode group were sub-clustered using a 15% Levenshtein threshold, and quality-weighted consensus sequences were constructed for each RNA molecule. Non-functional sequences were removed, as were lower-count sequences one edit away from another. Barcode sub-clusters with fewer than 20% of the maximum read count were removed, based on fitting two negative binomial distributions. TCRdb reprocessed the public reads (quality trimming at Q25 with fastp, clone calling with MiXCR) and kept in-frame beta chains. Every entry covers one CDR3 protein and lists the most common genes and DNA from its rows. In this record, the V and J calls reflect TCRdb's handling and not the investigators' own analysis. The sample records 400,000 to 600,000 distinct CDR3 sequences, 25% of which are singletons. Of the sample, 0.76% falls within the top ten clones.

The CDR3, cysteine through phenylalanine, is 16 amino acids long. The retained sequence is limited to the CDR3, 48 bases, with the frame set at the first base. V lost 0 bases and J lost 1 base; the stretch between them is 15 bases long. For CDR1 and CDR2, the germline V gene (reference sequence) lists DFQATT and SNEGSKA. Libraries of naive CD8 T cells were built from anywhere between about 20,000 and 1,000,000 sorted cells, with 10%, 30% or 50% of the purified RNA used. Naive CD8 T cells were FACS-sorted as CD8+CD4-CCR7+CD45RA+ on a BD FACSAria II into RLT Plus buffer. To test detection sensitivity, Jurkat RNA equivalent to nine to ten TCR copies was spiked into samples of about 19,000-1,000,000 naive CD8 T cells. CD8 T cells were enriched with RosetteSep CD8+ T Cell Enrichment Cocktail and Ficoll-Paque, followed by ACK red cell lysis. There are a few counts of this clonotype. Its binding antigen is unknown. Base qualities were left out, and no much larger clone turns up one base away.

The chain employs TRBV20-1 and TRBJ2-5, and possibly TRBD2, on 6 matching bases. This TCR was sampled from a human donor in good health. Some libraries in this study had Jurkat cell RNA spiked in. Sequenced sample: naive CD8+ T cells from blood, with Jurkat cell RNA spiked in. This specimen's cell subset or site label, per the study, means: FACS-sorted CD8+CD4-CCR7+CD45RA+ naive T cells. The sequence in DNA is TGCAGTGCTAGAGATTGGAACGGGAGCTCCCAAGAGACCCAGTACTTC. It encodes CSARDWNGSSQETQYF.